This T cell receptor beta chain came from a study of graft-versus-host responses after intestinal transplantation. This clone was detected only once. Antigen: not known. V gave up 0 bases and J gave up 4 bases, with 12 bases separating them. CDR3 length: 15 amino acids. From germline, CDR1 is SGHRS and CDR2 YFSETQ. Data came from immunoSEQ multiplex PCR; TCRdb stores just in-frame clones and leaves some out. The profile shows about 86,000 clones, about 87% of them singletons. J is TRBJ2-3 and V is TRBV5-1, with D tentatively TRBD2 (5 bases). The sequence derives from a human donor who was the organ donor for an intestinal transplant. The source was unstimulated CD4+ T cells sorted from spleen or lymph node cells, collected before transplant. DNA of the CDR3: TGCGCCAGCAGCTTGGCCGCACTAGAAGCAGATACGCAGTATTTT. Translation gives CASSLAALEADTQYF.